The 17 T cell receptor beta chains below come from one sample, sequenced in a study of blood T cell repertoires in COVID-19. The data were produced by immunoSEQ multiplex PCR, yet TCRdb's version contains in-frame clones alone and is incomplete. The sample includes about 250,000 clones, just under 85% seen only once; the top ten take around 8.9%. The sample consisted of peripheral blood. These receptors were collected from an elderly man with acute or convalescent COVID-19.

Only a few counts were recorded for this clone. In DNA, the CDR3 is TGTGCCAGTAGTAGGGGCGGGGACAGGGTTTTCCTCGGGGAGCTGTTTTTT. This sequence encodes CASSRGGDRVFLGELFF. The rearrangement joins TRBV19 to TRBJ2-2, with TRBD1 matching 9 bases. Unmatched junction bases numbered 13, after V lost 4 bases and J lost 7 bases. Germline CDR1 and CDR2: LNHDA and SQIVND (reference sequence). CDR3 length: 17 residues. The variable domain in full, with the rest retrieved from reference TRBV19 and TRBJ2-2, is DGGITQSPKYLFRKEGQNVTLSCEQNLNHDAMYWYRQDPGQGLRLIYYSQIVNDFQKGDIAEGYSVSREKKESFPLTVTSAQKNPTAFYLCASSRGGDRVFLGELFFGEGSRLTVL.

The chain uses TRBV6-5 and TRBJ2-1; TRBD1 agrees at 12 bases. Germline V CDR1 and CDR2: MNHEY, SVGAGI. V shed 5 bases and J 8 bases; nucleotides not matched to a gene: 4. The length of the CDR3 is 14 residues. DNA for the CDR3: TGTGCCAGCAGTCCGGGACAGGGGGCAGATGAGCAGTTCTTC. It is translated as CASSPGQGADEQFF.

J is TRBJ1-2 and V is TRBV5-1; D is perhaps TRBD1 (5 bases). The CDR3 is 15 amino acids. Trimming took 3 bases from V and 0 from J, leaving 12 bases between them. CDR1 is SGHRS and CDR2 is YFSETQ in the germline V gene. The CDR3 sequence: CASSYDSGANYGYTF. DNA of the CDR3: TGCGCCAGCAGCTACGACAGTGGGGCTAACTATGGCTACACCTTC.

CDR3 sequence reads: CASSTGQGLSYNEQFF. CDR3 nucleotide sequence: TGTGCCAGCAGCACCGGACAGGGTCTCTCCTACAATGAGCAGTTCTTC. The chain links TRBV5-4 to TRBJ2-1, with 8 bases that match TRBD1. CDR1 and CDR2 (germline): SGHNT, YYREEE (reference sequence). The trim removed 4 bases at V and 0 bases at J, leaving 6 bases unmatched. The CDR3 is 16 residues long.

The rearrangement links TRBV2 to TRBJ1-1, with 7 bases lining up with TRBD1. The CDR3 has 14 amino acids. Germline values: CDR1 SNHLY, CDR2 FYNNEI. V dropped 8 bases and J dropped 5; count of bases not matched to a gene: 11. The CDR3 nucleotides are TGTGCCAGCGGAAGAGGACAGGCTATGACTGAAGCTTTCTTT. It yields the protein CASGRGQAMTEAFF.

The V gene is TRBV11-3, the J gene TRBJ2-6, with 8 bases identical to TRBD1. Germline trimming cut 5 bases from V and 2 bases from J; bases unmatched to any gene: 5. In germline, CDR1 is SGHNT, CDR2 YENEEA. The CDR3 runs 16 residues. Here the CDR3 reads CASSIGQGTGANVLTF. The CDR3 DNA reads TGTGCCAGCAGCATAGGACAGGGAACTGGGGCCAACGTCCTGACTTTC.

The V gene is TRBV5-5, the J gene TRBJ1-1, with TRBD1 identical over 7 bases. With 0 bases clipped from V and 4 bases from J, the junction kept 9 bases outside the gene matches. Germline CDR1 and CDR2: SGHKS and YYEKEE (reference sequence). This CDR3 has 16 amino acids. CDR3 region: CASSLEVRGSITEAFF. The DNA for the CDR3 is TGTGCCAGCAGCTTGGAGGTCAGGGGGTCGATCACTGAAGCTTTCTTT.

This clone was seen repeatedly, ten times or more. The chain carries TRBV11-3 and TRBJ2-1, with D unresolved. The CDR3 contains 14 residues. V was cut by 5 bases and J by 7 bases, with 15 bases left in between. Germline-derived CDR1 and CDR2 are SGHNT and YENEEA. The CDR3 protein is CASSQLGGGNEQFF. The CDR3 DNA follows: TGTGCCAGCAGCCAACTCGGCGGTGGTAATGAGCAGTTCTTC. Looking up the rest from reference TRBV11-3 and TRBJ2-1 gives the full variable domain: EAGVVQSPRYKIIEKKQPVAFWCNPISGHNTLYWYLQNLGQGPELLIRYENEEAVDDSQLPKDRFSAERLKGVDSTLKIQPAELGDSAVYLCASSQLGGGNEQFFGPGTRLTVL.

CDR3 in DNA: TGTGCCAGCAGCTTAGCGAGGGGGCTTTTCTACGAGCAGTACTTC. Its protein is CASSLARGLFYEQYF. The chain couples TRBV11-2 to TRBJ2-7; 7 positions match TRBD1. This CDR3 has 15 amino acids. The junction had 6 bases not matched to a gene; V was cut back by 1 base and J by 3 bases. Germline V gene data show CDR1 as SGHAT and CDR2 as FQNNGV.

This clone was observed a single time. The chain is built from TRBV6-5 and TRBJ2-7, with 10 bases that match TRBD2. The CDR3 runs 14 residues. Trimming took 7 bases from V and 2 from J; bases not matched to a gene: 5. Germline V lookup: CDR1 MNHEY, CDR2 SVGAGI. CDR3 nucleotide sequence: TGTGCCAGCAAACGGACTAGCGGTCCCTACGAGCAGTACTTC. It specifies CASKRTSGPYEQYF.

The chain combines TRBV5-1 with TRBJ1-2, with TRBD1 as a possible D gene (5 bases). Germline V lookup: CDR1 SGHRS, CDR2 YFSETQ. The CDR3 length is 14 residues. V gave up 4 bases and J gave up 1 base, with 11 bases separating them. CDR3 sequence reads: CASSPSTVNYGYTF. For the CDR3, the DNA is TGCGCCAGCAGCCCTTCGACAGTTAACTATGGCTACACCTTC.

V and J are TRBV20-1 and TRBJ2-3; 8 nucleotides agree with TRBD2. Looked up from germline, CDR1 is DFQATT and CDR2 is SNEGSKA (reference sequence). This CDR3 region has 15 residues. V lost 3 bases and J lost 10; bases outside the gene matches: 15. The CDR3 protein is CSASQAGGPATPQYF. The CDR3 DNA reads as TGCAGTGCTAGTCAGGCGGGAGGCCCCGCAACCCCGCAGTATTTT.

This clone was observed a few times. V is TRBV19 and J is TRBJ2-4; tentatively, D is TRBD1 (7 bases). V was trimmed by 5 bases and J by 7 bases, leaving 15 bases between them. This CDR3 is 14 amino acids long. The germline gives CDR1 LNHDA, CDR2 SQIVND (reference sequence). This chain's CDR3 is CASSVSGGRNIQYF. The CDR3, as DNA: TGTGCCAGTAGTGTCTCAGGGGGGCGGAACATTCAGTACTTC.

This clone showed up just once. The J gene is TRBJ2-2, the V gene TRBV3-1 (or the pseudogene TRBV3-2), with TRBD1 as a possible D gene (6 bases). Germline CDR1 reads LGHDT; CDR2 reads YNNKEL (reference sequence). The CDR3 runs to 15 residues. The germline V and J ends were trimmed by 0 bases and 5 bases, with 10 bases remaining between them. The CDR3 region has the DNA TGTGCCAGCAGCCAAGACTCAGGGGTTACCGGGGAGCTGTTTTTT. Protein product: CASSQDSGVTGELFF.

This clone was seen more than once but under ten times. The genes are TRBV11-2 and TRBJ2-2; 12 bases fit TRBD2. This CDR3 is 17 amino acids long. Trimming cost V 6 bases and J 4 bases; bases outside gene matches: 9. Germline V gives CDR1 SGHAT, CDR2 FQNNGV. The CDR3 spells CASRSLLAGGVTGELFF. The CDR3 DNA follows: TGTGCCAGCAGGAGCCTCCTAGCGGGAGGGGTCACCGGGGAGCTGTTTTTT.

V is TRBV24-1 and J is TRBJ2-7; D perhaps matches TRBD2 (5 bases). CDR3 length: 12 residues. Per germline, CDR1 KGHDR and CDR2 SFDVKD. With 4 bases removed from V and 3 bases from J, the gap between germline ends came to 6 bases. The CDR3 loop is CATSERGYEQYF. CDR3 sequence (DNA): TGTGCCACCAGTGAACGGGGCTACGAGCAGTACTTC.

V usage is TRBV5-8 and J usage is TRBJ2-4, with D tentatively TRBD1 (6 bases). V was cut by 3 bases and J by 2 bases, with 9 bases left in between. The germline V gene encodes CDR1 SGHTS and CDR2 YDEGEE. The CDR3 sequence is 14 residues long. The CDR3 DNA is TGTGCCAGCAGCTCCAGGGGAACCAAAAACATTCAGTACTTC. Its protein is CASSSRGTKNIQYF.